Included here is one TCR beta chain sequence, with context. Its antigen is still unknown. Over several immunoSEQ plates, each subset's genomic DNA was distributed in even portions. TCRdb keeps only in-frame clones here, not all; method: immunoSEQ multiplex PCR. Of approximately 620,000 clones listed, roughly 97% were seen once; the top ten hold 0.045% to 0.06%. The sample belongs to a study of shared clonotypes between healthy human individuals. Study results and caveats: Sequencing depth was expected to influence donor clonotype sharing.

Adult donors, all healthy and HIV-negative, had no recent acute infections or vaccinations. The material sequenced was naive CD4+ T cells sorted from blood. Subset described: CD45RA+ positively selected. The receptor was derived from a woman aged 25 to 39 in good health.

As DNA, the CDR3 is TGTGCCAGCAGCCCCAACAGTTACCCGGGACTTCTTAACTATGGCTACACCTTC. It is translated as CASSPNSYPGLLNYGYTF. The chain combines TRBV27 with TRBJ1-2; D is perhaps TRBD1 (5 bases). Germline CDR1 reads MNHEY; CDR2 reads SMNVEV (reference sequence). There are 18 residues in the CDR3. Trimming stripped 6 bases from V and 1 base from J, with 24 bases between.